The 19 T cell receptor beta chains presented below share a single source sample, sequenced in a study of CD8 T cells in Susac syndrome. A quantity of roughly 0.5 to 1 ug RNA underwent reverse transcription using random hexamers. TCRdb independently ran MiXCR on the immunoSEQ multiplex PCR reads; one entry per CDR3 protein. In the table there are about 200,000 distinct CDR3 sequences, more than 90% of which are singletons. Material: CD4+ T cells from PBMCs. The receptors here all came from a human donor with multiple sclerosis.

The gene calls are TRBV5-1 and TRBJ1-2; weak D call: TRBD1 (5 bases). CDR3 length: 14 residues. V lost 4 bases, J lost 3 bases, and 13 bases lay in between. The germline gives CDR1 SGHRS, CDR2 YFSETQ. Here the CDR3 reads CASSEDTSYYGYTF. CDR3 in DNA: TGCGCCAGCAGCGAGGACACGTCCTACTATGGCTACACCTTC. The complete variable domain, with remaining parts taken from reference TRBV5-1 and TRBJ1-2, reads KAGVTQTPRYLIKTRGQQVTLSCSPISGHRSVSWYQQTPGQGLQFLFEYFSETQRNKGNFPGRFSGRQFSNSRSEMNVSTLELGDSALYLCASSEDTSYYGYTFGSGTRLTVV.

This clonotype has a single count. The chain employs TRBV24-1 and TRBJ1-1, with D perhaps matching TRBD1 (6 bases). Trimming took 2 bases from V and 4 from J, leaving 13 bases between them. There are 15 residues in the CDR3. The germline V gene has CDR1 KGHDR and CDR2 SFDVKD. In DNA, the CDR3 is TGTGCCACCAGTGATTCGACAGGTCCGGGCACTGAAGCTTTCTTT. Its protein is CATSDSTGPGTEAFF.

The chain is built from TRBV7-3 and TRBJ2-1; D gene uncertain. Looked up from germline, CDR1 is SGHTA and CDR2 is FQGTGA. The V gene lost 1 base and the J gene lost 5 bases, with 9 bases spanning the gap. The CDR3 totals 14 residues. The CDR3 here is CASSLRAVHNEQFF. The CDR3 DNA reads TGTGCCAGCAGCTTAAGGGCGGTCCACAATGAGCAGTTCTTC.

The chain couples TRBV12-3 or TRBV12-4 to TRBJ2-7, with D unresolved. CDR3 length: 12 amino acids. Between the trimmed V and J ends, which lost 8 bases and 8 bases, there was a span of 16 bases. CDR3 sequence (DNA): TGTGCCAGCGGAGCCAAATCTTGGCAGCAGTACTTC. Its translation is CASGAKSWQQYF.

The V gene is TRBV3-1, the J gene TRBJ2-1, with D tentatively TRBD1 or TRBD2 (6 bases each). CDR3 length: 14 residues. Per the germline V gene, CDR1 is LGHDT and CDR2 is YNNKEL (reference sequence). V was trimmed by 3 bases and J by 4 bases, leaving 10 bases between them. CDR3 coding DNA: TGTGCCAGCAGCCATAGGGGGGAATACAATGAGCAGTTCTTC. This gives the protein CASSHRGEYNEQFF.

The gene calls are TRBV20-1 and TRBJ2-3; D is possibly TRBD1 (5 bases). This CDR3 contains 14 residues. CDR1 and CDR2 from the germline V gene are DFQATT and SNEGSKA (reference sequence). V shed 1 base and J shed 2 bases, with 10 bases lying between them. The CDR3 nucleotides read TGCAGTGCTAGAGGTGGGGCCACCACAGATACGCAGTATTTT. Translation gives CSARGGATTDTQYF.

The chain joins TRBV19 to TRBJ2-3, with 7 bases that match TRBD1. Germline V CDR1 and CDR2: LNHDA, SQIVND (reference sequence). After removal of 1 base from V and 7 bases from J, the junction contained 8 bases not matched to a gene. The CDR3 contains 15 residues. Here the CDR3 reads CASSIGTGEGYTQYF. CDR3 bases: TGTGCCAGTAGTATAGGTACAGGGGAAGGATATACGCAGTATTTT.

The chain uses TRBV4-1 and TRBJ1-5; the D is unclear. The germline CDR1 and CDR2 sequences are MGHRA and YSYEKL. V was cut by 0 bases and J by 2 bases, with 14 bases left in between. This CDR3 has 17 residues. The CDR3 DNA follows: TGCGCCAGCAGCCAAGAGGGCGGGGTCGGTGGCAATCAGCCCCAGCATTTT. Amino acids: CASSQEGGVGGNQPQHF.

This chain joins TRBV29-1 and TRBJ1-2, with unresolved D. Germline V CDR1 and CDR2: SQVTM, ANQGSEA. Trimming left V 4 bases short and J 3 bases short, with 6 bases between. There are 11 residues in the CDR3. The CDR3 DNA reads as TGCAGCGTTGTGAGGGACTATGGCTACACCTTC. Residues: CSVVRDYGYTF.

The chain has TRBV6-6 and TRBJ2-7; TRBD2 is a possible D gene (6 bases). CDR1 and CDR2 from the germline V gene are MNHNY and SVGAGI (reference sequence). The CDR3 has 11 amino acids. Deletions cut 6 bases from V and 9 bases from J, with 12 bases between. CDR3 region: CASSPGESQYF. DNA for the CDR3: TGTGCCAGCAGCCCGGGGGAATCGCAGTACTTC.

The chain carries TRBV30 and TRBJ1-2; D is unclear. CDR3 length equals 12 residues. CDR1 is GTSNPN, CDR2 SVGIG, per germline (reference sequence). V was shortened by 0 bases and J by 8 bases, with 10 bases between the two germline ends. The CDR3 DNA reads TGTGCCTGGAGTGTACATCCTGGGGGCTACACCTTC. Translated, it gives CAWSVHPGGYTF.

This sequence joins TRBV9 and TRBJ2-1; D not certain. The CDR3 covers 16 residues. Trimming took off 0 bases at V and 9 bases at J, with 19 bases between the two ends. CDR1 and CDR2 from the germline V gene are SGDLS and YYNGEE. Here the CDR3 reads CASSVEGSLLHGEQFF. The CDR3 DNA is TGTGCCAGCAGCGTAGAGGGTTCGTTACTTCACGGTGAGCAGTTCTTC. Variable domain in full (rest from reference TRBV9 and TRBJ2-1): DSGVTQTPKHLITATGQRVTLRCSPRSGDLSVYWYQQSLDQGLQFLIQYYNGEERAKGNILERFSAQQFPDLHSELNLSSLELGDSALYFCASSVEGSLLHGEQFFGPGTRLTVL.

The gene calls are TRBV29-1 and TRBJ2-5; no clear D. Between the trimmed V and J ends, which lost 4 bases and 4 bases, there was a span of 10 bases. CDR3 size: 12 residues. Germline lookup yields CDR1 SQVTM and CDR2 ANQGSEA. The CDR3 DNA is TGCAGCGTTGTTGGGGTGGGAGAGACCCAGTACTTC. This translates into CSVVGVGETQYF.

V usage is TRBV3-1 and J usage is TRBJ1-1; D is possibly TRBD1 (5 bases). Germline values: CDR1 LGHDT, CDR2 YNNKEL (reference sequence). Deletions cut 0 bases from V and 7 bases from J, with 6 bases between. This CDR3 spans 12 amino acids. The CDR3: CASSQETDEAFF. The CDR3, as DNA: TGTGCCAGCAGCCAAGAGACAGATGAAGCTTTCTTT.

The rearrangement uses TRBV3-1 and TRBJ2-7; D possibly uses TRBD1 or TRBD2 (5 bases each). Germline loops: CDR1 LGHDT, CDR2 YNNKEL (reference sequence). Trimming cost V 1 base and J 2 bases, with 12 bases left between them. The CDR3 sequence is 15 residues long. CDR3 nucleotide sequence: TGTGCCAGCAGCCAAGTAGGGACGGAAACCTACGAGCAGTACTTC. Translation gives CASSQVGTETYEQYF.

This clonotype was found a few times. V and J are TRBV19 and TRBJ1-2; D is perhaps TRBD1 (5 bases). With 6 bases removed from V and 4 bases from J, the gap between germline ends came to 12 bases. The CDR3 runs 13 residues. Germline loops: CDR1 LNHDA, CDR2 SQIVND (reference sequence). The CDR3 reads CASSPRGSYGYTF. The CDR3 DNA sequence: TGTGCCAGTAGCCCCCGGGGCTCCTATGGCTACACCTTC.

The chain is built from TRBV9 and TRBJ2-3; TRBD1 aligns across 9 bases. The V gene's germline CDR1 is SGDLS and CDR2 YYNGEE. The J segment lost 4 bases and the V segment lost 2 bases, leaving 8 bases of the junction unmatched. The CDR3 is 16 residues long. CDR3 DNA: TGTGCCAGCAGCGTTACAGGGGGCACAGGTGCAGATACGCAGTATTTT. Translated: CASSVTGGTGADTQYF.

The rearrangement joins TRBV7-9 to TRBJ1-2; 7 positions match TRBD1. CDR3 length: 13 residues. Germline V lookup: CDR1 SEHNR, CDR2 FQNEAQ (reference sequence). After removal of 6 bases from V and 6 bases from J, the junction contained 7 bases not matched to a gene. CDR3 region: CASSPDREDGYTF. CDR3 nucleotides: TGTGCCAGCAGTCCCGACAGGGAAGATGGCTACACCTTC.

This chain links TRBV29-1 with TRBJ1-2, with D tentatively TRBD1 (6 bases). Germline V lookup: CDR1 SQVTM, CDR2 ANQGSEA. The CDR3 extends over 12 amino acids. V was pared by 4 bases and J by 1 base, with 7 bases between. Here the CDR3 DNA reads TGCAGCGTTGCAGGGGTTAACTATGGCTACACCTTC. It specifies CSVAGVNYGYTF.